Listed below are T cell receptor beta chains from one sample, sequenced in a study of beta chain features in type 1 diabetes. This table comes from immunoSEQ multiplex PCR, and its TCRdb copy is limited to in-frame clones, with some not included. The sample holds about 130,000 clones, 9% to 9.5% seen once. The sample comprised central memory CD4+ T cells from blood. The receptors originated from a man between 18 and 35 years old in good health. The CDR3 runs from the conserved cysteine through the conserved F or W. The D gene is left open where the match is weak. Rows give clone size only sometimes, using once, few, many, or a class for an expanded clone.

J	D	V	size	DNA	CDR3
TRBJ2-7	-	TRBV28	few	TGTGCCAGCAGTTTAGGACTCCATCATGGGCAGTACTTC	CASSLGLHHGQYF
TRBJ1-3	-	TRBV30	few	TGTGCCTGTACCCAGAGCGGTGACACCATATATTTT	CACTQSGDTIYF
TRBJ2-1	-	TRBV11-3	few	TGTGCCAGCAGCTTAGACACTAACTACAATGAGCAGTTCTTC	CASSLDTNYNEQFF
TRBJ1-2	-	TRBV2	-	TGTGCCAGCTTCCGTGGCCGCTTTGGCTACACCTTC	CASFRGRFGYTF
TRBJ2-1	-	TRBV7-2	-	TGTGCCAGCAGCTTAGCAGAGTACAATGAGCAGTTCTTC	CASSLAEYNEQFF
TRBJ2-1	-	TRBV19	many	TGTGCCAGTACTCACACAGTCTCCTACAATGAGCAGTTCTTC	CASTHTVSYNEQFF
TRBJ2-5	TRBD2	TRBV10-3	few	TGTGCCATCTCCGCCGCGGGGGAAGAGACCCAGTACTTC	CAISAAGEETQYF
TRBJ2-6	-	TRBV6-5	-	TGTGCCAGCAGAACAGGGGAGGTAGGGGCCAACGTCCTGACTTTC	CASRTGEVGANVLTF
TRBJ1-6	-	TRBV18	few	TGTGCCAGCTCACCAGTTTGGTTGAGCCCCGAAACGAATTCACCCCTCCACTTT	CASSPVWLSPETNSPLHF
TRBJ2-2	-	TRBV5-4	many	TGTGCCAGCAGCTTGCAGGATGACACCGGGGAGCTGTTTTTT	CASSLQDDTGELFF
TRBJ1-2	-	TRBV4-2	few	TGTGCCAGCAGCCAAGATCTTCCCGTAGCTAACTATGGCTACACCTTC	CASSQDLPVANYGYTF
TRBJ2-1	-	TRBV7-2	-	TGTGCCAGCAGCTTACGTTTTAGCTCCTACAATGAGCAGTTCTTC	CASSLRFSSYNEQFF
TRBJ2-1	TRBD2	TRBV30	many	TGTGCCTGGAAGGGACTAGCGTATGGTGAGCAGTTCTTC	CAWKGLAYGEQFF
TRBJ2-7	TRBD1	TRBV7-9	many	TGTGCCAGCAGCTTGAGCGCGACAGGGACACAAGAGCAGTACTTC	CASSLSATGTQEQYF
TRBJ2-1	-	TRBV7-9	few	TGTGCCAGCAGCCGACCAGGACATGAAACCTACAATGAGCAGTTCTTC	CASSRPGHETYNEQFF
TRBJ2-6	TRBD1	TRBV19	-	TGTGCCAGTAGTAGGGACAGGGGAGCTGGGGCCAACGTCCTGACTTTC	CASSRDRGAGANVLTF
TRBJ2-7	-	TRBV29-1	-	TGCAGCGTTGCGGTACAGTCCTACGAGCAGTACTTC	CSVAVQSYEQYF
TRBJ2-3	TRBD2	TRBV7-9	few	TGTGCCAGCAAACGGGGGGGGGCGACAGATACGCAGTATTTT	CASKRGGATDTQYF
TRBJ2-1	-	TRBV9	few	TGTGCCAGCACCGTAGGGGGGGACAATGAGCAGTTCTTC	CASTVGGDNEQFF
TRBJ2-5	TRBD1	TRBV5-4	few	TGTGCCAGCGGAAGGGGACAGGGGCCCCAAGAGACCCAGTACTTC	CASGRGQGPQETQYF
TRBJ1-2	-	TRBV7-9	few	TGTGCCAGCAGCTTGGGGGCAGGGGAATCCTATGGCTACACCTTC	CASSLGAGESYGYTF
TRBJ2-7	-	TRBV30	few	TGTGCCTGGAGTGTAAGTTGGGGGCTTTCCTACGAGCAGTACTTC	CAWSVSWGLSYEQYF
TRBJ2-2	-	TRBV6-6	few	TGTGCCAGCAGTTCCCCTCGACTAGGATGGGGCGGGGAGCTGTTTTTT	CASSSPRLGWGGELFF
TRBJ2-1	TRBD2	TRBV4-3	-	TGCGCCAGCAGCCAAGACGGACTAGCGGGGGGGAAGAATGAGCAGTTCTTC	CASSQDGLAGGKNEQFF
TRBJ2-1	-	TRBV5-1	few	TGCGCCAGCAGCTCCCTCGGGAACAATGAGCAGTTCTTC	CASSSLGNNEQFF
TRBJ2-1	-	TRBV11-3	few	TGTGCCAGCAGCTTAGGGCAGGGCTTCTACAATGAGCAGTTCTTC	CASSLGQGFYNEQFF
TRBJ2-2	TRBD1	TRBV14	few	TGTGCCAGCAGCCAGAACCGGGACAGCGTTTTTTCCGGGGAGCTGTTTTTT	CASSQNRDSVFSGELFF
TRBJ2-1	TRBD2	TRBV7-2	few	TGTGCCAGCATTAAAGCAGGGACTAGCTCCTACAATGAGCAGTTCTTC	CASIKAGTSSYNEQFF
TRBJ1-2	-	TRBV28	many	TGTGCCAGCAGTTCCCCAGTCAACTATGGCTACACCTTC	CASSSPVNYGYTF
TRBJ2-7	-	TRBV6-5	-	TGTGCCAGCAGTTACTTATCAGTGGGCTCCTACGAGCAGTACTTC	CASSYLSVGSYEQYF
TRBJ2-1	TRBD1	TRBV7-8	-	TGTGCCAGCAGCCGACAGGGGGCTTGGGTTGAAGAGCAGTTCTTC	CASSRQGAWVEEQFF
TRBJ1-6	-	TRBV4-3	-	TGCGCCAGCAGCCAAGATCTAATGCGACAGGCAGTCTATAATTCACCCCTCCACTTT	CASSQDLMRQAVYNSPLHF
TRBJ2-1	TRBD1	TRBV18	few	TGTGCCAGCTCACCACTACTTACAGGGGGCTCAAATGAGCAGTTCTTC	CASSPLLTGGSNEQFF
TRBJ2-3	TRBD2	TRBV5-1	-	TGCGCCAGCAGCTCGCTAGCGGGGGCCTCAGATACGCAGTATTTT	CASSSLAGASDTQYF
TRBJ1-2	TRBD1	TRBV18	-	TGTGCCAGCTCCCCAGCCCTCGGGACAGGGAACTATGGCTACACCTTC	CASSPALGTGNYGYTF
TRBJ1-4	-	TRBV6-5	few	TGTGCCAGCAGTTACTCGGGGGCCGAAGGTGAAAAACTGTTTTTT	CASSYSGAEGEKLFF
TRBJ2-1	-	TRBV29-1	many	TGCAGCGTAGGGGGTGACAATGAGCAGTTCTTC	CSVGGDNEQFF
TRBJ2-1	TRBD1	TRBV4-1	-	TGCGCCAGCAGCCAGGGGACAGGAGTCTACAATGAGCAGTTCTTC	CASSQGTGVYNEQFF
TRBJ2-1	TRBD1	TRBV4-3	many	TGCGCCAGCAGCCGACAGGGGAGCTACAATGAGCAGTTCTTC	CASSRQGSYNEQFF
TRBJ2-2	-	TRBV11-2	-	TGTGCCAGCAGCTTAGAGAGGGTGTCGACCGGGGAGCTGTTTTTT	CASSLERVSTGELFF
TRBJ2-3	-	TRBV28	many	TGTGCCAGCAGTCCCGGGGGAGGCACAGATACGCAGTATTTT	CASSPGGGTDTQYF
TRBJ1-6	-	TRBV6-1	few	TGTGCCAGCAGCGTTGGTTGGGAGAGGAATTCACCCCTCCACTTT	CASSVGWERNSPLHF
TRBJ1-4	TRBD1	TRBV7-9	few	TGTGCCAGCAGCTCTAACCCTAACAGGGGGAGGAATGAAAAACTGTTTTTT	CASSSNPNRGRNEKLFF
TRBJ2-6	TRBD1	TRBV29-1	many	TGCAGCGTTCGACAGGGATTCGGGGCCAACGTCCTGACTTTC	CSVRQGFGANVLTF
TRBJ2-1	TRBD2	TRBV11-1	few	TGTGCCAGCAACATGGGAGGGATTGAGCAGTTCTTC	CASNMGGIEQFF
TRBJ1-2	TRBD1	TRBV14	many	TGTGCCAGCAGATCCGGGACAGGGGGTGGCTACACCTTC	CASRSGTGGGYTF
TRBJ2-1	TRBD2	TRBV19	-	TGTGCCAGTAGTATAGATCACGGGGGAGCGGGGGTTCTATACAATGAGCAGTTCTTC	CASSIDHGGAGVLYNEQFF
TRBJ1-2	-	TRBV4-1	-	TGCGCCAGCAGCCAAGCTCAGGGTGGGGACTATGGCTACACCTTC	CASSQAQGGDYGYTF
TRBJ2-3	TRBD1	TRBV11-3	few	TGTGCCAGCGGCCTTACTACAGGGGGCGCGTTTAGCACAGATACGCAGTATTTT	CASGLTTGGAFSTDTQYF
TRBJ2-5	TRBD1	TRBV5-4	-	TGTGCCAGCAGCTTGGCCTCTCCGGGACAGGTCCGGGAGACCCAGTACTTC	CASSLASPGQVRETQYF
TRBJ1-1	-	TRBV10-3	-	TGTGCCATCAGTGAAGGGAGTCTTGGAGCTTTCTTT	CAISEGSLGAFF